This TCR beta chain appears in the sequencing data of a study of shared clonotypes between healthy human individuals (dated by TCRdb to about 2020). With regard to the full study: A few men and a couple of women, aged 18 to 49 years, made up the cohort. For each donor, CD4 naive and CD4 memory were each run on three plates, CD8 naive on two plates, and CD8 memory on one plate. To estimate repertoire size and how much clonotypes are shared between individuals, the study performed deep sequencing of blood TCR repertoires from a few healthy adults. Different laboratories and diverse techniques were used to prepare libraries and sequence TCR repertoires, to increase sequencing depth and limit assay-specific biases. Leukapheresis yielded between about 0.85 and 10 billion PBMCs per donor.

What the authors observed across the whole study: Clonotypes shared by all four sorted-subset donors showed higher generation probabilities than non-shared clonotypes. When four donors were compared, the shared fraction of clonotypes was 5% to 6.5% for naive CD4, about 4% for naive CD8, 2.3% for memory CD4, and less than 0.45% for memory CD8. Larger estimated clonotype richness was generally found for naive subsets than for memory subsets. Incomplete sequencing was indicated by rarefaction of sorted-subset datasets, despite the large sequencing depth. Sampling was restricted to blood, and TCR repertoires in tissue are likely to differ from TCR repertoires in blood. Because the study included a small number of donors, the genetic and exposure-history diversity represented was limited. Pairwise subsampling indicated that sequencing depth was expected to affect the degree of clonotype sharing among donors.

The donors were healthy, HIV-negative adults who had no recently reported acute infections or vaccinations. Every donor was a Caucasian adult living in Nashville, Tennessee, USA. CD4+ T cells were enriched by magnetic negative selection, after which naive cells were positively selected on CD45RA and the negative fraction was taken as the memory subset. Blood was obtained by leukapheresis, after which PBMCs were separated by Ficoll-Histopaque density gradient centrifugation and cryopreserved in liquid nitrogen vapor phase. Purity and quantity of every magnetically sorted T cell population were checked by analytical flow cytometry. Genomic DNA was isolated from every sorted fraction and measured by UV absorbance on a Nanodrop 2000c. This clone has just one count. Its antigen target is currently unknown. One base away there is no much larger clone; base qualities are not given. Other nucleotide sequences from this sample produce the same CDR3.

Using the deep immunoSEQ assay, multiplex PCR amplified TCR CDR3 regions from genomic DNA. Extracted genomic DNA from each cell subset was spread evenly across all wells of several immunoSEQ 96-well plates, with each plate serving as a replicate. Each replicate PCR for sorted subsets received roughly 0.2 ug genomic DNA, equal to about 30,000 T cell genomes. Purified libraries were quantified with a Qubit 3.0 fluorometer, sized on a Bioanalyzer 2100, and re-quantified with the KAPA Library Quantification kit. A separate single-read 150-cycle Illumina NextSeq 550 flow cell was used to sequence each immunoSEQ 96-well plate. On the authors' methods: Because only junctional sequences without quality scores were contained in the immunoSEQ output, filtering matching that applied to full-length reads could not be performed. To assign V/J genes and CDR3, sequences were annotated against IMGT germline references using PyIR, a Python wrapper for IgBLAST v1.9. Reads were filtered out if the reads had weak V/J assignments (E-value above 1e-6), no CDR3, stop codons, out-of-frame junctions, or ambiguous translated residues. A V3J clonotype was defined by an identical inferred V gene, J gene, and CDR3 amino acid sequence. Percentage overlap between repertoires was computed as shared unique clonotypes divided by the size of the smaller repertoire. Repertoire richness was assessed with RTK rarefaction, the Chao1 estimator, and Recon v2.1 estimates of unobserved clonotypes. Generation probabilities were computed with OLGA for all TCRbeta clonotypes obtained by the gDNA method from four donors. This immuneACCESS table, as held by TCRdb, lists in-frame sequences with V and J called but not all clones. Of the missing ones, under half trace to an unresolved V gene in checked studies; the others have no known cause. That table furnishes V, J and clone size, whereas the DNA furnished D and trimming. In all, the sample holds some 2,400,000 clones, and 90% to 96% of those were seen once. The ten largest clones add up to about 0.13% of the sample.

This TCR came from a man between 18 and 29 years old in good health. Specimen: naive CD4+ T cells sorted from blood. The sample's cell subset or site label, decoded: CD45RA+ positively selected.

Here is the DNA: TGTGCCAGCAGTTTAAGTGGAGGTGGCTATGGCTACACCTTC. It codes for CASSLSGGGYGYTF. The rearrangement joined TRBV28 to TRBJ1-2; the D gene cannot be named for sure. V is clipped by 2 bases and J by 4 bases, and the sequence between their germline boundaries is 11 bases long. The CDR3, cysteine through phenylalanine, is 14 amino acids long. Of all the DNA, just the CDR3 is kept, 42 bases in frame from base 1. CDR1 is given as MDHEN and CDR2 as SYDVKM, both from the germline V gene.